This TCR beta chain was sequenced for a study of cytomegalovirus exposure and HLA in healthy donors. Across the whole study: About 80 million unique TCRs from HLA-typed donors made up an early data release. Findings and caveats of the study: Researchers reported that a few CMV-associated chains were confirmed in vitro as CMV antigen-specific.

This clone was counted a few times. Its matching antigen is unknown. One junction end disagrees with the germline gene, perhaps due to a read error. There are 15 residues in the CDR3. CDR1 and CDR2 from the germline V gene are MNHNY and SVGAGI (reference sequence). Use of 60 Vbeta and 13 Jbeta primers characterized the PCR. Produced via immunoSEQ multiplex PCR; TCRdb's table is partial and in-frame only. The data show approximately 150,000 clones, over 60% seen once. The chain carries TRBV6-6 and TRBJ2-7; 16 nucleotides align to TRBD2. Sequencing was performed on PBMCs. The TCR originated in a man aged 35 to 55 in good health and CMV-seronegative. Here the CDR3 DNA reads TGTGCCAGCAGTTCGGGGACTAGCGGGGGGGCCTATCGTTATTTC. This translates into CASSSGTSGGAYRYF.